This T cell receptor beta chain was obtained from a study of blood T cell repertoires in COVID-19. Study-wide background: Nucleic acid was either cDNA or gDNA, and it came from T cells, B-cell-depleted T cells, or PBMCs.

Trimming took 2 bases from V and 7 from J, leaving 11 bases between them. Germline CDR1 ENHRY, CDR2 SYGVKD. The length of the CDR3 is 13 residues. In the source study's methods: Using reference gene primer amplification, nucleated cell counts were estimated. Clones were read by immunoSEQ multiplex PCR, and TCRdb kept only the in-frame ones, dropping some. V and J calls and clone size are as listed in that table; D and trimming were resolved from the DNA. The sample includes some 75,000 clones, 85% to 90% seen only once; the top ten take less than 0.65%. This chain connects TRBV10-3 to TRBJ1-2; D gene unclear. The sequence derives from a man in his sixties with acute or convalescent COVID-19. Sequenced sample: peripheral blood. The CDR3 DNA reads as TGTGCCATCAGTGAGGGGGAGGGTGCTGGCTACACCTTC. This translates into CAISEGEGAGYTF.